The 5 T cell receptor beta chains in this list originate from one sample, sequenced in a study of T cells in women clearing cervical HPV infection. Sequencing used immunoSEQ multiplex PCR; TCRdb keeps in-frame clones, though not all of them. The ten top clones account for around 7%, within a sample of tens of thousands of clones. Sequencing was performed on blood buffy coat. The source of these receptors is a woman aged 18-70 years with a cervical HPV16 infection that either progressed to CIN3+ or cleared (not recorded which).

Turning to this clone: The read ends 3 residues shy of where the CDR3 ends; the end is completed using the germline J gene. The J gene is TRBJ1-1, the V gene TRBV6-1; 10 bases are shared with TRBD1. From germline, CDR1 is MNHNS and CDR2 SASEGT. This CDR3 is built from 15 residues. Incomplete CDR3 DNA: TGTGCCAGCAGTGAAATCAAGGGGACAGGGGACATT. Translating gives CASSEIKGTGDI. The entire CDR3 sequence reads CASSEIKGTGDIAFF.

The CDR3: CATRGTGQNQPQHF. Incomplete CDR3 DNA: TGCGCCACCCGGGGGACAGGGCAAAATCAGCCC. The chain carries TRBV10-2 and TRBJ1-5, with TRBD1 matching 9 bases. The observed sequence ends 3 residues before the CDR3 terminus, with the missing tail filled in from the germline J gene. J lost 4 bases, V lost 10 bases, and 8 bases had no gene match. Looked up from germline, CDR1 is WSHSY and CDR2 is SAAADI. The CDR3 sequence is 14 residues long.

With regard to this clone: Read sequence stops 3 residues before the CDR3 end, and the germline J gene provides the missing end. The chain uses TRBV20-1 and TRBJ2-7; 7 bases map to TRBD2. Looked up from germline, CDR1 is DFQATT and CDR2 is SNEGSKA (reference sequence). J gave up 6 bases and V 4 bases, and 18 bases lay outside the gene matches. This CDR3 has 16 amino acids. CDR3 loop: CSATLGTSAEGLEQYF. CDR3 DNA (partial): TGCAGTGCTACGCTCGGAACTAGCGCGGAGGGTCTCGAG.

A note on this clone: Read coverage stops 3 residues before the CDR3 terminus; the germline J gene supplies the remainder. This chain links TRBV7-9 with TRBJ2-5; the D gene is possibly TRBD1 (6 bases). Per the germline V gene, CDR1 is SEHNR and CDR2 is FQNEAQ (reference sequence). The CDR3 has 13 amino acids. The ends were cut back, 2 bases at V and 4 bases at J, with 8 bases in the middle. CDR3 DNA, as far as it was read: TGTGCCAGCAGCTTAACGACAGGAGAGACC. Translating it yields CASSLTTGET. The whole CDR3 sequence is CASSLTTGETQYF.

Of note for this clone: The read halts 3 residues ahead of the CDR3 end, with the missing end drawn from the germline J gene. The V and J genes are TRBV19 and TRBJ1-4; tentatively, D is TRBD1 (5 bases). This CDR3 has 15 residues. Trimming took off 1 base at V and 9 bases at J, with 15 bases between the two ends. In germline, CDR1 is LNHDA, CDR2 SQIVND (reference sequence). The CDR3 region is CASSIGRQRYQKLFF. The sequenced part of the CDR3 DNA is TGTGCCAGTAGTATAGGGAGACAGAGGTATCAAAAA.